The rows below give T cell receptor beta chains drawn from one sample of a study of T cells after yellow fever vaccination. In TCRdb, the 5' RACE reads were re-called with MiXCR into one record per CDR3 protein. The data contain 250,000 to 350,000 distinct CDR3 sequences, approximately 10% of them singletons. The sample consisted of CD4+ T cells sorted from PBMCs, taken 5 days after the yellow fever booster vaccination. These receptors originate from a man aged 18 to 29 who received the YFV17D yellow fever vaccine. CDR3s leave out the opening cysteine and the closing phenylalanine or tryptophan. Each record gives: J gene, V gene, D gene, CDR3 protein. D genes are given only for firm matches.

TRBJ1-5 TRBV29-1 - SVGDPNQPQH
TRBJ2-1 TRBV24-1 - ATAPGGGGNEQF
TRBJ1-4 TRBV4-3 - ASSQELSQWNEKLF
TRBJ2-1 TRBV12-3/TRBV12-4 - ASSRQYNEQF
TRBJ1-5 TRBV12-3/TRBV12-4 TRBD1 ASSLSGGGQPQH
TRBJ2-3 TRBV6-2/TRBV6-3 - ASGQGDTQY
TRBJ2-1 TRBV20-1 - SARIGDNEQF
TRBJ2-5 TRBV7-9 - ASSLGQAVETQY
TRBJ2-2 TRBV5-1 TRBD2 ASSATSRTGELF
TRBJ1-6 TRBV6-5 TRBD1 ASSPWGTGNSPLH
TRBJ1-6 TRBV25-1 - ASSEEGPIAPLH
TRBJ1-2 TRBV12-3/TRBV12-4 - ASSTLPGANYGYT
TRBJ2-1 TRBV5-1 TRBD2 ASTPGGTVDYNEQF
TRBJ2-5 TRBV5-1 - ASSLLRGQETQY
TRBJ2-1 TRBV7-2 TRBD2 ASSSPGTSGGRGDYNEQF
TRBJ2-5 TRBV6-6 - ASSSADKETQY
TRBJ1-2 TRBV7-6 - ASSLVGAGNNYGYT
TRBJ2-3 TRBV7-3 TRBD1 ASSSSLTGGTQY
TRBJ2-7 TRBV20-1 - SAPINTYEQY